The clone carrying this T cell receptor beta chain came up many times. One entry per CDR3 protein results from TCRdb running MiXCR on the RT-PCR reads. The sample has 650,000 to 800,000 distinct CDR3 sequences; approximately 14% are singletons. The sequenced sample consisted of memory CD4+ T cells from blood. The sequence was collected from a female donor in good health, serving as a healthy control.

The CDR3 region has the DNA TGCAGCGTTGTCCAACAGGGGTCCGAGCAGTACTTC. Protein: CSVVQQGSEQYF. J is TRBJ2-7 and V is TRBV29-1; the match to TRBD1 covers 7 bases. From germline, CDR1 is SQVTM and CDR2 ANQGSEA. The CDR3 is 12 amino acids. Trimming took 4 bases from V and 6 from J; bases not matched to a gene: 6.